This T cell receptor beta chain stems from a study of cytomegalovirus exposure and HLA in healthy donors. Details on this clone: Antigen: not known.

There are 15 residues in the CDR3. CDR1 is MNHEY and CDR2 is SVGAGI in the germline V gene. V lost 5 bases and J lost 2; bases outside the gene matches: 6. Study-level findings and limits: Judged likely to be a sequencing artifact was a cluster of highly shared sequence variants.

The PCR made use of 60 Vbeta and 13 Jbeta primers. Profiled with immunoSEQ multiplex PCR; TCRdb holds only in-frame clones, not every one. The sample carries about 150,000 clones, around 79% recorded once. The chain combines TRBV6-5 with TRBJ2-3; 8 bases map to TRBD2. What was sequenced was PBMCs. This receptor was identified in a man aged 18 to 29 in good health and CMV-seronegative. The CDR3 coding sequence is TGTGCCAGCAGTGGGAGTAGCGGGGCCACAGATACGCAGTATTTT. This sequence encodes CASSGSSGATDTQYF.